Below are 13 T cell receptor beta chains sequenced from a single sample in a study of control samples from healthy donors and cancer patients. Produced via immunoSEQ multiplex PCR; TCRdb's table is partial and in-frame only. This sample has about 160,000 clones, with around 94% found just once. The sample taken for sequencing was PBMCs. All receptors derive from a man aged 60-69 years with colorectal cancer.

CDR3 amino acids: CASRGAASGANVLTF. Written as DNA, the CDR3 is TGTGCCAGCCGGGGGGCAGCCTCTGGGGCCAACGTCCTGACTTTC. This rearrangement joins TRBV28 to TRBJ2-6, with a possible D match to TRBD2 (7 bases). Germline assignment: CDR1 MDHEN and CDR2 SYDVKM. CDR3 size: 15 residues. Trimming left V 8 bases short and J 0 bases short, with 11 bases between.

The chain carries TRBV7-2 and TRBJ2-7, with TRBD2 matching 7 bases. With V trimmed by 6 bases and J by 4 bases, 12 bases remained unmatched. Per the germline V gene, CDR1 is SGHTA and CDR2 is FQGNSA. The length of the CDR3 is 15 residues. The CDR3 protein is CASSSAGASWYEQYF. As DNA, the CDR3 is TGTGCCAGCAGTTCCGCGGGAGCAAGCTGGTACGAGCAGTACTTC.

The J gene is TRBJ2-3, the V gene TRBV5-1; D unresolved. The germline V gene has CDR1 SGHRS and CDR2 YFSETQ. The V end was cut by 0 bases, the J end by 0 bases, with 5 bases between. The CDR3 runs to 14 residues. This CDR3 reads CASSLEGSTDTQYF. The CDR3, as DNA: TGCGCCAGCAGCTTGGAAGGAAGCACAGATACGCAGTATTTT.

A note on this clone: This sample also contains other DNA sequences that code for the same CDR3. Here the CDR3 DNA reads TGTGCCAGCAGCCAAGCAAACACTGAAGCTTTCTTT. Amino acids: CASSQANTEAFF. The chain joins TRBV3-1 (or the pseudogene TRBV3-2) to TRBJ1-1, with unresolved D. CDR3 length equals 12 residues. The germline V gene has CDR1 LGHDT and CDR2 YNNKEL (reference sequence). Trimming shortened V by 1 base and J by 2 bases, and 2 bases separated the two germline ends.

The V and J genes are TRBV6-5 and TRBJ2-2, with 8 nucleotides matching TRBD2. The CDR3 contains 15 residues. Germline trimming cut 7 bases from V and 7 bases from J; bases unmatched to any gene: 11. Looked up from germline, CDR1 is MNHEY and CDR2 is SVGAGI. CDR3 amino acids: CASTFSGVTGGELFF. CDR3 DNA: TGTGCCAGCACTTTTAGCGGGGTAACGGGCGGGGAGCTGTTTTTT.

This clone appeared once. The chain is built from TRBV18 and TRBJ1-1; 9 bases are a match to TRBD1. This CDR3 has 15 residues. V lost 2 bases to trimming and J lost 1 base; unmatched junction nucleotides: 2. The germline gives CDR1 KGHSH, CDR2 LQKENI. The CDR3 protein is CASSPGQGRNTEAFF. CDR3 coding DNA: TGTGCCAGCTCACCAGGACAGGGGCGGAACACTGAAGCTTTCTTT.

The chain is built from TRBV9 and TRBJ1-4; 11 nucleotides agree with TRBD1. The germline V gene has CDR1 SGDLS and CDR2 YYNGEE. The CDR3 runs 16 residues. V gave up 3 bases and J gave up 6 bases; unmatched junction bases: 7. The CDR3 DNA is TGTGCCAGCAGCGCCCCGGACAGGGGGCGGTATGAAAAACTGTTTTTT. Translating it yields CASSAPDRGRYEKLFF. The full variable domain, in which reference TRBV9 and TRBJ1-4 provide the parts outside the CDR3, is DSGVTQTPKHLITATGQRVTLRCSPRSGDLSVYWYQQSLDQGLQFLIQYYNGEERAKGNILERFSAQQFPDLHSELNLSSLELGDSALYFCASSAPDRGRYEKLFFGSGTQLSVL.

V and J are TRBV6-2 or TRBV6-3 and TRBJ2-7; 14 bases fit TRBD2. This CDR3 is built from 18 residues. Germline V gene sequence: CDR1 MNHEY, CDR2 SVGEGT. V was pared by 0 bases and J by 0 bases, with 4 bases of the junction left unmatched. The CDR3 sequence is CASSYSGLAGGLSYEQYF. DNA of the CDR3: TGTGCCAGCAGTTACTCCGGACTAGCGGGGGGTCTCTCCTACGAGCAGTACTTC.

The gene calls are TRBV6-5 and TRBJ2-4, with TRBD2 matching 10 bases. After removal of 4 bases from V and 2 bases from J, the junction contained 5 bases not matched to a gene. Germline V gene sequence: CDR1 MNHEY, CDR2 SVGAGI. This CDR3 comprises 16 residues. CDR3 nucleotide sequence: TGTGCCAGCAGTTCCGTAGCGGGGGGCCCCAAAAACATTCAGTACTTC. Protein: CASSSVAGGPKNIQYF.

This chain joins TRBV10-2 and TRBJ2-7; TRBD1 matches at 10 bases. J gave up 1 base and V 5 bases, and 2 bases lay outside the gene matches. CDR3 length equals 14 residues. CDR1 WSHSY and CDR2 SAAADI come from the germline V gene. The CDR3 region is CASSQGQGSYEQYF. In DNA, the CDR3 is TGCGCCAGCAGTCAGGGACAGGGGTCCTACGAGCAGTACTTC.

In its sample, this clone was seen once. V gene TRBV2 combines with J gene TRBJ1-6; no clear D gene. V gave up 7 bases and J gave up 4 bases, with 8 bases separating them. From germline, CDR1 is SNHLY and CDR2 FYNNEI. The CDR3 spans 13 residues. CDR3 nucleotides: TGTGCCAGCAACCCTGAATATAATTCACCCCTCCACTTT. Amino acids: CASNPEYNSPLHF.

In this sample, this clone turned up many times. The genes are TRBV19 and TRBJ1-5, with D hard to call. The germline V and J ends were trimmed by 3 bases and 6 bases, with 12 bases remaining between them. CDR1 is LNHDA, CDR2 SQIVND, per germline (reference sequence). The length of the CDR3 is 14 residues. This chain's CDR3 is CASSMGPRAQPQHF. The CDR3 DNA reads as TGTGCCAGTAGTATGGGCCCGAGAGCTCAGCCCCAGCATTTT.

The CDR3 protein is CASRTDRVAKNIQYF. CDR3 sequence (DNA): TGTGCCAGCAGAACGGACCGAGTAGCCAAAAACATTCAGTACTTC. This chain joins TRBV6-5 and TRBJ2-4; D is ambiguous. There are 15 residues in the CDR3. The V gene's germline CDR1 is MNHEY and CDR2 SVGAGI. V lost 6 bases and J lost 0, with 12 bases in between.